This TCR beta chain comes out of a study of blood T cell repertoires in COVID-19. Trimming took 0 bases from V and 3 from J, leaving 15 bases between them. Germline CDR1 and CDR2: LGHNT and FRNRAP. The CDR3 covers 16 residues. This clone was detected a few times. Profiled with immunoSEQ multiplex PCR; TCRdb holds only in-frame clones, not every one. The repertoire has 200,000 to 300,000 clones, around 88% of them found once; the top ten carry 2.5%. The chain has TRBV12-5 and TRBJ2-7; D not certain. This receptor was obtained from a woman between 35 and 50 years old with acute COVID-19. The sequenced sample was PBMCs or T cells enriched from blood (not recorded which). CDR3 nucleotide sequence: TGTGCTAGTGGTTTGGTACATACCGCCACCCACTACGAGCAGTACTTC. It is translated as CASGLVHTATHYEQYF.